A single sample is the source of the 2 T cell receptor beta chains below, sequenced in a study of blood T cell repertoires in COVID-19. The protocol was immunoSEQ multiplex PCR, while the TCRdb copy is restricted to in-frame clones and leaves out a portion. Of fewer than 250,000 clones detected, about 85% appear once; the ten largest clones hold approximately 10%. Sequenced: PBMCs or T cells enriched from blood (not recorded which). These TCRs come from a man aged 25-40 years who had recovered from COVID-19.

This clone was seen only once. The chain uses TRBV9 and TRBJ1-3; TRBD1 matches 9 bases. The V gene end was trimmed by 4 bases and the J gene end by 3 bases; junction bases not matched to a gene: 8. Germline lookup yields CDR1 SGDLS and CDR2 YYNGEE. The CDR3 length is 16 residues. The DNA of the CDR3 is TGTGCCAGCAGCTCCACAGGGGGCTTGAGTGGAAACACCATATATTTT. Translated, it gives CASSSTGGLSGNTIYF.

The J gene is TRBJ2-5, the V gene TRBV15; possibly TRBD2 for D (5 bases). Trimming took off 3 bases at V and 5 bases at J, with 13 bases between the two ends. The CDR3 loop spans 14 amino acids. Germline V lookup: CDR1 LNHNV, CDR2 YYDKDF (reference sequence). The CDR3 bases are TGTGCCACCAGCAGGGGGAACGGGGTGGAGACCCAGTACTTC. It translates to CATSRGNGVETQYF.